Below, 20 T cell receptor beta chains from the same sample are listed, as sequenced in a study of neurological immune-mediated disorders. TCRdb processed the 5' RACE reads anew with MiXCR; each CDR3 protein has one entry. The profile shows 15,000 or so distinct CDR3 sequences, about 15% of them singletons. Sequenced material: PBMCs. These receptors all come from a man aged 55 to 69 with HTLV-1-associated myelopathy (HAM/TSP).

This clonotype was detected ten times or more. The genes are TRBV20-1 and TRBJ2-4; TRBD2 matches at 12 bases. The CDR3 is 15 amino acids. Germline CDR1 and CDR2: DFQATT and SNEGSKA (reference sequence). The junction had 8 bases not matched to a gene; V was cut back by 5 bases and J by 6 bases. CDR3 sequence reads: CSASRLAGELNIQYF. DNA for the CDR3: TGCAGTGCTTCTCGACTAGCGGGGGAACTAAACATTCAGTACTTC.

This clonotype was detected ten times or more. The chain uses TRBV7-2 and TRBJ2-3; 8 positions agree with TRBD1. The CDR3 runs 17 residues. Germline CDR1 SGHTA, CDR2 FQGNSA. Unmatched junction bases numbered 8, after V lost 1 base and J lost 2 bases. The DNA of the CDR3 is TGTGCCAGCAGCTTAGACTTTTCAGGGGGCGTCACAGATACGCAGTATTTT. As protein: CASSLDFSGGVTDTQYF.

This chain connects TRBV21-1 to TRBJ2-4. TRBV21-1 is classified as a pseudogene. The CDR3 runs to 16 residues. The CDR3, as DNA: TGTGCCAGCAGCTCTCAAAACGGATCCCAGAAAAACATTCAGTACTTC. This translates into CASSSQNGSQKNIQYF.

V is TRBV15 and J is TRBJ2-2; D is unclear. This CDR3 is 12 amino acids long. Germline V gene data show CDR1 as LNHNV and CDR2 as YYDKDF (reference sequence). Trimming stripped 4 bases from V and 7 bases from J, with 7 bases between. CDR3 DNA: TGTGCCACCAGCACGGTGGACGGGGAGCTGTTTTTT. Protein: CATSTVDGELFF.

This clonotype showed up many times. The J gene is TRBJ1-2, the V gene TRBV5-1; possible D gene TRBD1, 6 bases. Between the trimmed V and J ends, which lost 4 bases and 2 bases, there was a span of 12 bases. Germline lookup yields CDR1 SGHRS and CDR2 YFSETQ. This CDR3 has 14 amino acids. CDR3 coding DNA: TGCGCCAGCAGCCCAAATACAGGGAACTATGGCTACACCTTC. Translated: CASSPNTGNYGYTF.

This clonotype has ten or more counts. The rearrangement joins TRBV6-2 or TRBV6-3 to TRBJ1-1, with a tentative D call TRBD1 (5 bases). Germline CDR1 MNHEY, CDR2 SVGEGT. Trimming left V 2 bases short and J 5 bases short, with 12 bases between. This CDR3 contains 14 residues. The CDR3 nucleotides read TGTGCCAGCAGTTACCGACAGTTTGCAACTGAAGCTTTCTTT. Its translation: CASSYRQFATEAFF.

This clonotype was counted at least ten times. The chain recombines TRBV28 with TRBJ2-1, with a tentative D call TRBD2 (6 bases). The germline V and J ends were trimmed by 6 bases and 4 bases, with 13 bases remaining between them. In germline, CDR1 is MDHEN, CDR2 SYDVKM. The length of the CDR3 is 14 residues. CDR3: CASSRGGPYNEQFF. In DNA, the CDR3 is TGTGCCAGCAGCCGTGGAGGGCCTTACAATGAGCAGTTCTTC.

This clonotype is classed as medium-sized. This chain uses TRBV5-1 with TRBJ1-4; 7 bases match TRBD1. Germline V gives CDR1 SGHRS, CDR2 YFSETQ. The CDR3 loop spans 16 amino acids. The junction had 8 bases not matched to a gene; V was cut back by 4 bases and J by 2 bases. The CDR3 nucleotides read TGCGCCAGCAGCCTTCGACAGGGTGGGACTAATGAAAAACTGTTTTTT. Protein: CASSLRQGGTNEKLFF.

This clonotype was seen at least ten times. This rearrangement joins TRBV29-1 to TRBJ2-7, with D tentatively TRBD1 (6 bases). Per germline, CDR1 SQVTM and CDR2 ANQGSEA. Trimming pared 7 bases from V and 3 bases from J, leaving 10 bases between. The CDR3 extends over 11 amino acids. The DNA for the CDR3 is TGCAGCGCCACAGGGATCTACGAGCAGTACTTC. This translates into CSATGIYEQYF.

This clonotype turned up a few times. The V call is TRBV29-1, the J call TRBJ1-1; D not certain. Germline CDR1 SQVTM, CDR2 ANQGSEA. The CDR3 length is 15 residues. Trimming stripped 4 bases from V and 4 bases from J, with 19 bases between. Here the CDR3 reads CSVGIDSLRATEAFF. In DNA, the CDR3 is TGCAGCGTTGGTATAGACTCCTTAAGAGCCACTGAAGCTTTCTTT. Looking up the rest from reference TRBV29-1 and TRBJ1-1 gives the full variable domain: SAVISQKPSRDICQRGTSLTIQCQVDSQVTMMFWYRQQPGQSLTLIATANQGSEATYESGFVIDKFPISRPNLTFSTLTVSNMSPEDSSIYLCSVGIDSLRATEAFFGQGTRLTVV.

This clonotype was counted many times. The rearrangement joins TRBV12-3 or TRBV12-4 to TRBJ2-5; D is unresolved. CDR3 size: 12 residues. V was shortened by 6 bases and J by 5 bases, with 10 bases between the two germline ends. The CDR3 loop reads CASSRRRETQYF. Here the CDR3 DNA reads TGTGCCAGCAGCCGACGAAGGGAGACCCAGTACTTC.

This clonotype showed up many times. The J gene is TRBJ1-3, the V gene TRBV29-1, with D possibly being TRBD1 (6 bases). V lost 5 bases, J lost 4 bases, and 15 bases lay in between. CDR1 is SQVTM and CDR2 is ANQGSEA in the germline V gene. The CDR3 is 14 residues long. The DNA of the CDR3 is TGCAGCGTTACCACAGGGAATCCCGGAAACACCATATATTTT. As protein: CSVTTGNPGNTIYF.

This clonotype occurred many times. The V gene is TRBV7-2, the J gene TRBJ1-3; no reliable D call. Between the trimmed V and J ends, which lost 0 bases and 0 bases, there was a span of 6 bases. In germline, CDR1 is SGHTA, CDR2 FQGNSA. There are 15 residues in the CDR3. CDR3 amino acids: CASSLARFSGNTIYF. CDR3 coding DNA: TGTGCCAGCAGCTTAGCGCGGTTCTCTGGAAACACCATATATTTT.

Comment on this clonotype: The junction departs from the called germline gene at one end, perhaps through a read error. V gene TRBV7-3 combines with J gene TRBJ2-1; 7 bases map to TRBD1. The CDR3 contains 12 residues. Germline-derived CDR1 and CDR2 are SGHTA and FQGTGA. CDR3: CASSRGDREKCF. The CDR3 region has the DNA TGTGCCAGCAGCAGAGGTGACAGGGAAAAGTGCTTC.

This clonotype was observed at least ten times. The CDR3 sequence is CSGRGGAGVPDTQYF. The CDR3 region has the DNA TGCAGTGGAAGGGGGGGAGCGGGGGTGCCAGATACGCAGTATTTT. V usage is TRBV20-1 and J usage is TRBJ2-3, with 8 bases aligning to TRBD2. This CDR3 spans 15 amino acids. V was pared by 7 bases and J by 4 bases, with 13 bases of the junction left unmatched. Germline V CDR1 and CDR2: DFQATT, SNEGSKA (reference sequence).

This clonotype was seen repeatedly, ten times or more. CDR3 in amino acids: CASSYRERLASGNTIYF. DNA for the CDR3: TGTGCCAGCAGTTACCGTGAACGGTTAGCCTCTGGAAACACCATATATTTT. The rearrangement uses TRBV5-5 and TRBJ1-3; D not resolved. From germline, CDR1 is SGHKS and CDR2 YYEKEE (reference sequence). This CDR3 has 17 amino acids. Trimming removed 5 bases at V and 0 bases at J, with 18 bases between.

This clonotype showed up just a few times. The chain links TRBV20-1 to TRBJ2-7; D is perhaps TRBD1 (6 bases). CDR3 length: 14 amino acids. Looked up from germline, CDR1 is DFQATT and CDR2 is SNEGSKA (reference sequence). Trimming took off 1 base at V and 2 bases at J, with 12 bases between the two ends. CDR3 in amino acids: CSARANRATYEQYF. CDR3 sequence (DNA): TGCAGTGCTAGAGCTAACAGGGCTACCTACGAGCAGTACTTC.

This clonotype showed up many times. The rearrangement uses TRBV3-1 and TRBJ2-3, with D possibly matching TRBD2 (5 bases). This CDR3 is 15 amino acids long. The V gene lost 1 base and the J gene lost 5 bases, with 13 bases spanning the gap. Per germline, CDR1 LGHDT and CDR2 YNNKEL (reference sequence). The CDR3 coding sequence is TGTGCCAGCAGCCAAGTTGAGGGCAGTGGAGATACGCAGTATTTT. It is translated as CASSQVEGSGDTQYF.

There are many counts of this clonotype. The V and J genes are TRBV28 and TRBJ2-1, with D hard to call. The CDR3 is 10 residues long. Germline assignment: CDR1 MDHEN and CDR2 SYDVKM. V was pared by 2 bases and J by 10 bases, with 3 bases between. The CDR3 bases are TGTGCCAGCAGTTTACAGGAGCAGTTCTTC. As protein: CASSLQEQFF.

This clonotype was detected ten times or more. The chain carries TRBV3-1 and TRBJ2-1; D possibly corresponds to TRBD2 (6 bases). CDR3 size: 16 residues. The germline V gene has CDR1 LGHDT and CDR2 YNNKEL (reference sequence). V lost 0 bases and J 0 bases, leaving 9 bases between the germline ends. The chain's CDR3 is CASSQDGGSSYNEQFF. DNA of the CDR3: TGTGCCAGCAGCCAAGATGGGGGGAGCTCCTACAATGAGCAGTTCTTC.